The 32 T cell receptor beta chains below all came from one sample that was sequenced in a study of blood T cells in healthy people across ages. Next came a second PCR, run for about 7 to 12 cycles, which used a sample-barcoded 5' primer along with a J-beta primer mix. TCRdb called the 5' RACE reads again in MiXCR, with one record for every CDR3 protein. The sample lists 1,500,000 or so distinct CDR3 sequences, approximately 39% occurring once. Sequencing used blood. The receptors derive from a woman aged 18-30 years in good health.

This chain uses TRBV10-3 with TRBJ2-3, with 7 bases matching TRBD1. The CDR3 is 17 amino acids. From germline, CDR1 is ENHRY and CDR2 SYGVKD. J was trimmed by 0 bases and V by 4 bases; bases with no gene match: 10. CDR3 protein: CAISAPKGQTSTDTQYF. CDR3 bases: TGTGCCATCAGTGCCCCAAAGGGACAGACTAGCACAGATACGCAGTATTTT.

This clonotype was detected a few times. CDR3 protein: CASSPSLADSTDTQYF. The CDR3 DNA is TGTGCCAGCAGTCCCAGTCTAGCGGACTCCACAGATACGCAGTATTTT. The chain combines TRBV12-3 or TRBV12-4 with TRBJ2-3, with 7 bases aligning to TRBD2. The CDR3 runs to 16 residues. V lost 5 bases, J lost 2 bases, and 10 bases stayed unmatched.

V usage is TRBV5-6 and J usage is TRBJ2-5; D not resolved. Germline values: CDR1 SGHDT, CDR2 YYEEEE. V was pared by 6 bases and J by 4 bases, with 16 bases between. CDR3 length equals 14 residues. CDR3 nucleotide sequence: TGTGCCAGCACCCCGGTGGGTTTCGGAGAGACCCAGTACTTC. Amino acid sequence: CASTPVGFGETQYF.

V gene TRBV20-1 combines with J gene TRBJ2-4; tentative D call: TRBD1 (5 bases). With the DNA end fitting TRBJ2-7 better, the J assignment may be wrong. The CDR3 has 14 amino acids. In germline, CDR1 is DFQATT, CDR2 SNEGSKA (reference sequence). The CDR3, as DNA: TGCAGTGCTAGAGATCGGCGACAGCCATACGAGCAGTACTTC. Encoded protein: CSARDRRQPYEQYF.

In DNA form, the CDR3 reads TGTGCCAGTAGTGGGGGATTGGGTAATTCACCCCTCCACTTT. Its translation is CASSGGLGNSPLHF. V gene TRBV27 combines with J gene TRBJ1-6, with D perhaps matching TRBD1 (5 bases). The length of the CDR3 is 14 residues. CDR1 and CDR2 from the germline V gene are MNHEY and SMNVEV (reference sequence). V was trimmed by 9 bases and J by 6 bases, leaving 15 bases between them.

This clonotype appeared a few times. The chain has TRBV7-9 and TRBJ1-1, with D possibly TRBD1 on 6 matching bases. Between the trimmed V and J ends, which lost 2 bases and 0 bases, there was a span of 16 bases. Germline lookup yields CDR1 SEHNR and CDR2 FQNEAQ (reference sequence). The CDR3 loop spans 17 amino acids. The DNA of the CDR3 is TGTGCCAGCAGCTTAAAGGGCAGGGGCAGTATGAACACTGAAGCTTTCTTT. It specifies CASSLKGRGSMNTEAFF.

This clonotype was seen a handful of times. The chain carries TRBV27 and TRBJ2-2, with D unclear. CDR1 and CDR2 from the germline V gene are MNHEY and SMNVEV (reference sequence). V dropped 0 bases and J dropped 5 bases, with 7 bases sitting between them. This CDR3 spans 14 amino acids. In nucleotides, the CDR3 is TGTGCCAGCAGTTTATCTACAGAGACCGGGGAGCTGTTTTTT. Protein: CASSLSTETGELFF.

This clonotype was counted only a few times. The chain employs TRBV29-1 and TRBJ1-1; TRBD1 aligns across 7 bases. The CDR3 length is 14 residues. Germline V gene data show CDR1 as SQVTM and CDR2 as ANQGSEA. Losses at the gene ends were 4 bases for V and 4 bases for J; bases not matched to a gene: 9. The chain's CDR3 is CSVGEGAPGTEAFF. CDR3 nucleotides: TGCAGCGTTGGAGAGGGGGCCCCGGGCACTGAAGCTTTCTTT. The full variable domain, in which reference TRBV29-1 and TRBJ1-1 provide the parts outside the CDR3, is SAVISQKPSRDICQRGTSLTIQCQVDSQVTMMFWYRQQPGQSLTLIATANQGSEATYESGFVIDKFPISRPNLTFSTLTVSNMSPEDSSIYLCSVGEGAPGTEAFFGQGTRLTVV.

V is TRBV4-3 and J is TRBJ2-7; D uncertain. The V end was cut by 8 bases, the J end by 1 base, with 18 bases between. The germline V gene encodes CDR1 LGHNA and CDR2 YSLEER. This CDR3 has 15 amino acids. The DNA for the CDR3 is TGCGCCAGCGGCTTATACATGGGTTCTTCCTACGAGCAGTACTTC. It encodes CASGLYMGSSYEQYF.

This clonotype was observed a handful of times. V is TRBV7-9 and J is TRBJ2-3, with 9 bases aligning to TRBD2. The CDR3 sequence is 17 residues long. CDR1 SEHNR and CDR2 FQNEAQ come from the germline V gene (reference sequence). V gave up 5 bases and J gave up 2 bases; unmatched junction bases: 11. The CDR3 loop reads CASSPLGRGGHTDTQYF. In DNA form, the CDR3 reads TGTGCCAGCAGCCCTCTGGGGCGGGGGGGACACACAGATACGCAGTATTTT.

V usage is TRBV10-1 and J usage is TRBJ2-5; no clear D. V lost 0 bases to trimming and J lost 2 bases, with 10 bases between them. The CDR3 runs 15 residues. The germline V gene encodes CDR1 WNHNN and CDR2 SYGVQD (reference sequence). CDR3 sequence: CASSESQALQETQYF. The CDR3 DNA reads TGCGCCAGCAGTGAGTCGCAGGCATTACAAGAGACCCAGTACTTC.

This clonotype was recorded at least ten times. The chain is built from TRBV20-1 and TRBJ2-5; D is perhaps TRBD1 or TRBD2 (5 bases each). Per germline, CDR1 DFQATT and CDR2 SNEGSKA (reference sequence). The CDR3 extends over 14 amino acids. V was clipped by 3 bases and J by 2 bases, with 13 bases between them. The CDR3 DNA reads TGCAGTGCTAGGGGGGTCTCGAGGCAAGAGACCCAGTACTTC. As protein: CSARGVSRQETQYF.

This clonotype has just a few counts. The rearrangement links TRBV28 to TRBJ1-5, with 9 nucleotides matching TRBD1. J gave up 1 base and V 5 bases, and 12 bases lay outside the gene matches. CDR3 size: 18 residues. CDR1 and CDR2 (germline): MDHEN, SYDVKM. In nucleotides, the CDR3 is TGTGCCAGCAGTCGAGGACAGGGGTGGATCAGAAGCAATCAGCCCCAGCATTTT. Translating it yields CASSRGQGWIRSNQPQHF. The full variable domain, its missing parts supplied by reference TRBV28 and TRBJ1-5, is DVKVTQSSRYLVKRTGEKVFLECVQDMDHENMFWYRQDPGLGLRLIYFSYDVKMKEKGDIPEGYSVSREKKERFSLILESASTNQTSMYLCASSRGQGWIRSNQPQHFGDGTRLSIL.

V and J are TRBV25-1 and TRBJ2-7, with 9 bases aligning to TRBD1. V trimming: 3 bases; J trimming: 5 bases; junction bases outside the gene matches: 8. Germline V CDR1 and CDR2: MGHDK, SYGVNS. The length of the CDR3 is 15 residues. The CDR3, as DNA: TGTGCCAGCAGTGATGCCGGGACAGGGTACCACGAGCAGTACTTC. This translates into CASSDAGTGYHEQYF.

The chain has TRBV20-1 and TRBJ1-1; possible D gene TRBD1, 6 bases. The CDR3 length is 14 residues. Trimming stripped 1 base from V and 0 bases from J, with 9 bases between. From germline, CDR1 is DFQATT and CDR2 SNEGSKA (reference sequence). This CDR3 is CSARAQGMNTEAFF. CDR3 nucleotides: TGCAGTGCTAGAGCGCAGGGGATGAACACTGAAGCTTTCTTT.

V is TRBV4-3 and J is TRBJ2-2; D is unresolved. CDR3 length equals 16 residues. The ends were cut back, 5 bases at V and 3 bases at J, with 16 bases in the middle. Germline values: CDR1 LGHNA, CDR2 YSLEER. CDR3 loop: CASSAEPRSDTGELFF. In DNA, the CDR3 is TGCGCCAGCAGCGCCGAGCCTCGTTCCGACACCGGGGAGCTGTTTTTT.

This clonotype appeared a few times. This sequence joins TRBV3-1 and TRBJ2-3; 10 nucleotides match TRBD2. J was trimmed by 5 bases and V by 5 bases; bases with no gene match: 10. CDR3 size: 16 residues. The germline V gene encodes CDR1 LGHDT and CDR2 YNNKEL (reference sequence). CDR3 nucleotides: TGTGCCAGCAGCAAATCAGCGGGGGGGCGCGGAGATACGCAGTATTTT. The encoded protein is CASSKSAGGRGDTQYF.

This clonotype was seen a few times. CDR3 sequence: CASSAQGIAYGYTF. CDR3 nucleotide sequence: TGTGCCAGCAGTGCCCAGGGGATCGCCTATGGCTACACCTTC. The chain combines TRBV2 with TRBJ1-2, with D possibly TRBD1 on 6 matching bases. This CDR3 spans 14 amino acids. CDR1 is SNHLY, CDR2 FYNNEI, per germline. Trimming pared 4 bases from V and 4 bases from J, leaving 13 bases between.

This clonotype was counted a few times. This chain joins TRBV6-1 and TRBJ1-4, with 7 bases lining up with TRBD1. The V gene's germline CDR1 is MNHNS and CDR2 SASEGT. The V segment lost 8 bases and the J segment 5 bases; nucleotides outside the gene matches: 17. The CDR3 runs to 17 residues. CDR3 sequence: CASRRGYEMFSNEKLFF. The CDR3 nucleotides read TGTGCCAGCCGCAGGGGGTACGAGATGTTTTCCAATGAAAAACTGTTTTTT.

On this clonotype itself: A read error may explain this, as a much larger clone is one base away. The genes are TRBV27 and TRBJ2-4, with 11 nucleotides matching TRBD2. The assigned J gene may be wrong: the sequence end matches TRBJ2-7 better. The CDR3 runs to 13 residues. The V gene's germline CDR1 is MNHEY and CDR2 SMNVEV (reference sequence). The CDR3 nucleotides read TGTGCCAGCAGACTAGCGGGAGAGTACGAGCAGTACTTC. Protein: CASRLAGEYEQYF.

This clonotype has just a few counts. This chain links TRBV6-5 with TRBJ1-5, with D maybe TRBD1 (5 bases). Germline CDR1 and CDR2: MNHEY and SVGAGI. V dropped 6 bases and J dropped 9 bases, with 15 bases sitting between them. The CDR3 contains 13 residues. The CDR3 reads CASRRGRGMPQHF. For the CDR3, the DNA is TGTGCCAGCAGGAGGGGTCGAGGAATGCCCCAGCATTTT.

This clonotype was seen at least ten times. The chain combines TRBV12-3 or TRBV12-4 with TRBJ2-3, with TRBD2 matching over 12 bases. The CDR3 length is 15 residues. In nucleotides, the CDR3 is TGTGCTAGTTCTTTGACTAGCGGGGGTGCAGATACGCAGTATTTT. This translates into CASSLTSGGADTQYF.

The chain has TRBV20-1 and TRBJ2-3; the match to TRBD2 covers 11 bases. The CDR3 is 14 residues long. The V gene's germline CDR1 is DFQATT and CDR2 SNEGSKA (reference sequence). Trimming took 6 bases from V and 8 from J; bases not matched to a gene: 10. CDR3 loop: CSASLAGGRSTQYF. The CDR3 nucleotides are TGCAGTGCCAGTTTAGCGGGAGGGCGCTCTACGCAGTATTTT.

The rearrangement links TRBV3-1 to TRBJ2-3, with 9 bases that match TRBD2. Germline CDR1 and CDR2: LGHDT and YNNKEL (reference sequence). This CDR3 has 17 amino acids. V was pared by 0 bases and J by 3 bases, with 7 bases of the junction left unmatched. In DNA form, the CDR3 reads TGTGCCAGCAGCCAAGAGGCGGGAGGGAGGGTGACAGATACGCAGTATTTT. It yields the protein CASSQEAGGRVTDTQYF.

The CDR3 region has the DNA TGCGCCAGCAGCCAAGATCGGGGCGGTAGCACAGATACGCAGTATTTT. Translated, it gives CASSQDRGGSTDTQYF. V gene TRBV4-3 combines with J gene TRBJ2-3; TRBD1 or TRBD2 may be the D gene (5 bases each). CDR3 length: 16 residues. Trimming took off 0 bases at V and 0 bases at J, with 10 bases between the two ends. CDR1 LGHNA and CDR2 YSLEER come from the germline V gene.

The J gene is TRBJ2-5, the V gene TRBV10-3; D is unclear. CDR3 length: 15 residues. Germline V lookup: CDR1 ENHRY, CDR2 SYGVKD. Trimming removed 0 bases at V and 5 bases at J, with 13 bases between. As DNA, the CDR3 is TGTGCCATCAGTGAGTCTTGGTCGAATGGGGAGACCCAGTACTTC. As protein: CAISESWSNGETQYF.

The chain is built from TRBV4-1 and TRBJ2-5; D unclear. This CDR3 has 15 residues. Deletions cut 0 bases from V and 5 bases from J, with 13 bases between. Germline CDR1 is MGHRA and CDR2 is YSYEKL. The chain's CDR3 is CASSQDWGIRETQYF. CDR3 DNA sequence: TGCGCCAGCAGCCAAGACTGGGGAATTAGGGAGACCCAGTACTTC.

V is TRBV30 and J is TRBJ2-4, with TRBD2 matching over 8 bases. The length of the CDR3 is 14 residues. Looked up from germline, CDR1 is GTSNPN and CDR2 is SVGIG (reference sequence). J was trimmed by 7 bases and V by 3 bases; bases with no gene match: 8. The CDR3 loop is CAWRGSGRGNIQYF. Written as DNA, the CDR3 is TGTGCCTGGAGGGGAAGCGGGAGAGGGAACATTCAGTACTTC.

The V gene is TRBV20-1, the J gene TRBJ2-1, with 9 positions matching TRBD2. V trimming: 6 bases; J trimming: 5 bases; junction bases outside the gene matches: 5. This CDR3 region has 13 residues. The germline gives CDR1 DFQATT, CDR2 SNEGSKA (reference sequence). The DNA for the CDR3 is TGCAGTGCAACGGGACTAGCACACAATGAGCAGTTCTTC. It is translated as CSATGLAHNEQFF.

Comments on this clonotype: A much larger clonotype is one base distant, so this may be a read error. This sequence joins TRBV20-1 and TRBJ1-2; TRBD1 is a possible D gene (5 bases). V dropped 0 bases and J dropped 5 bases, with 13 bases sitting between them. This CDR3 has 14 residues. CDR1 is DFQATT, CDR2 SNEGSKA, per germline (reference sequence). Here the CDR3 reads CSARDRGHHYGYTF. CDR3 nucleotide sequence: TGCAGTGCTAGAGATAGGGGCCACCATTATGGCTACACCTTC.

The chain combines TRBV18 with TRBJ2-1, with 8 bases identical to TRBD2. CDR3 length: 16 residues. Trimming at V came to 6 bases and at J to 10 bases, leaving 17 bases not matched to a gene. The V gene's germline CDR1 is KGHSH and CDR2 LQKENI. The CDR3 region has the DNA TGTGCCAGCTCCCCCAGGGGACTAGATACTGTCTACGAGCAGTTCTTC. Translation: CASSPRGLDTVYEQFF. The full variable domain, with the rest looked up from reference TRBV18 and TRBJ2-1, is NAGVMQNPRHLVRRRGQEARLRCSPMKGHSHVYWYRQLPEEGLKFMVYLQKENIIDESGMPKERFSAEFPKEGPSILRIQQVVRGDSAAYFCASSPRGLDTVYEQFFGPGTRLTVL.

The rearrangement joins TRBV9 to TRBJ2-3, with TRBD2 matching over 15 bases. Looked up from germline, CDR1 is SGDLS and CDR2 is YYNGEE. The V and J ends lost 4 bases and 0 bases, in that order; junction bases with no gene match: 9. This CDR3 is built from 19 residues. The CDR3 is CASSSTPGLAGGSTDTQYF. The CDR3, as DNA: TGTGCCAGCAGCTCCACTCCGGGACTAGCGGGGGGTAGCACAGATACGCAGTATTTT. The whole variable domain, filled in from reference TRBV9 and TRBJ2-3, reads DSGVTQTPKHLITATGQRVTLRCSPRSGDLSVYWYQQSLDQGLQFLIQYYNGEERAKGNILERFSAQQFPDLHSELNLSSLELGDSALYFCASSSTPGLAGGSTDTQYFGPGTRLTVL.